The T cell receptor (beta chain) under discussion was sequenced for a study of cytomegalovirus exposure and HLA in healthy donors. Study details: In terms of ancestry, the Caucasian-associated cluster contained 75% to 85% of the roughly 400 genotyped donors.

A multiplex PCR was run with 60 Vbeta primers and 13 Jbeta primers. Some clones are missing from TCRdb's copy, which holds only in-frame ones; the method was immunoSEQ multiplex PCR. The table shows more than 110,000 clones, with 65% to 90% occurring only once. CDR3 length: 14 amino acids. CDR1 is SNHLY and CDR2 is FYNNEI in the germline V gene. V was clipped by 3 bases and J by 4 bases; unmatched bases: 3. At collection, donors were nominally healthy, but unrecorded immune exposures were probable. Study conclusions and caveats: Association of 16,951 TCR beta sequences with HLA alleles was found at 0.05 false discovery rate in a later analysis.

Concerning this clone itself: The antigen remains undetermined.

This TCR was recovered from a female donor in good health and CMV-seronegative. Sequenced input: PBMCs. J is TRBJ1-3 and V is TRBV2; 7 nucleotides match TRBD1. CDR3 nucleotides: TGTGCCAGCAGTGATAGGGGGCAAGGAAACACCATATATTTT. Residues: CASSDRGQGNTIYF.